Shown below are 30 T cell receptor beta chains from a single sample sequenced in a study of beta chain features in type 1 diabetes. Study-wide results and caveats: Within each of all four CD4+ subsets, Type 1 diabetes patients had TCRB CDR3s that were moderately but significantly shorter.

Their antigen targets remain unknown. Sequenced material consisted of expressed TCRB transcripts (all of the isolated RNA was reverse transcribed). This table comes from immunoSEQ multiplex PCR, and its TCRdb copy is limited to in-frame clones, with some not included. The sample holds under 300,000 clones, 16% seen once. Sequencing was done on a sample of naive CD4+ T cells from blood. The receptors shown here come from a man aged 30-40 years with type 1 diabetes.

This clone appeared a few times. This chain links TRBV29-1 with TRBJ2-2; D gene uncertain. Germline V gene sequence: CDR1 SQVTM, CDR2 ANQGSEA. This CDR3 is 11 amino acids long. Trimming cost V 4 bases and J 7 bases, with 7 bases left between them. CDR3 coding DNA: TGCAGCGTTGGGGATGGCGGGGAGCTGTTTTTT. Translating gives CSVGDGGELFF.

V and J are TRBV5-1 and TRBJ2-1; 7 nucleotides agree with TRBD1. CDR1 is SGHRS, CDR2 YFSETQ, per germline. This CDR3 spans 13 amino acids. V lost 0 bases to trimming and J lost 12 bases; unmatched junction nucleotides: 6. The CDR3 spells CASSLAQQGTQFF. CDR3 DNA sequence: TGCGCCAGCAGCTTGGCACAACAGGGGACGCAGTTCTTC.

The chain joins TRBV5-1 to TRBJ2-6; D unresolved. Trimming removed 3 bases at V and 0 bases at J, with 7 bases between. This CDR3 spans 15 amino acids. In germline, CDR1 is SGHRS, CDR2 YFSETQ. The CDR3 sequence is CASSSTVSGANVLTF. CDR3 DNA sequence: TGCGCCAGCAGCTCCACGGTCTCTGGGGCCAACGTCCTGACTTTC.

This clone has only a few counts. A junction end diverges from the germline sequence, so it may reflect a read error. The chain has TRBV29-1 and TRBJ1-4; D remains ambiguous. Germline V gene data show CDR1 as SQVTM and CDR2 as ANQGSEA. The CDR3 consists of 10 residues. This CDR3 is CSARNGKLFF. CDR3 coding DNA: TGCAGCGCTAGGAATGGAAAACTGTTTTTT.

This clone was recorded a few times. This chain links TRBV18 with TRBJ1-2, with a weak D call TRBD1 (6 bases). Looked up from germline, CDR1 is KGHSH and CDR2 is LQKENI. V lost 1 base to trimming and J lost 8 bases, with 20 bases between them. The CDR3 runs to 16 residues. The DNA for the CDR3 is TGTGCCAGCTCACCACGCTCAGGGGAAGTATCTATGGGCTACACCTTC. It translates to CASSPRSGEVSMGYTF.

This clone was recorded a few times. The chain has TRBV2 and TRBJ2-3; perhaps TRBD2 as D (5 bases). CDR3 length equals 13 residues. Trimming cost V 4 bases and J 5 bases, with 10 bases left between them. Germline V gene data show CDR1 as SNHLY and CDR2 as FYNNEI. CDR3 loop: CASSAAEGDTQYF. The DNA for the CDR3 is TGTGCCAGCAGTGCGGCTGAGGGAGATACGCAGTATTTT.

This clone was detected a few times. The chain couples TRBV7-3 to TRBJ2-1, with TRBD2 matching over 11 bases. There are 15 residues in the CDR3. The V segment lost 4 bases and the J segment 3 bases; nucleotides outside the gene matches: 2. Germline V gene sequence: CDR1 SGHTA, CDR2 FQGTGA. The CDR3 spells CASSSSGRFYNEQFF. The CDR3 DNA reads TGTGCCAGCAGCTCTAGCGGGAGGTTCTACAATGAGCAGTTCTTC.

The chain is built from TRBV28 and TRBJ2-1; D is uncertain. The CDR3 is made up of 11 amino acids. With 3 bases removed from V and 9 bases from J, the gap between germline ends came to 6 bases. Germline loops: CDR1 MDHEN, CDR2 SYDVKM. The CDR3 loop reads CASSLSREQFF. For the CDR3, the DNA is TGTGCCAGCAGTTTGTCCCGTGAGCAGTTCTTC.

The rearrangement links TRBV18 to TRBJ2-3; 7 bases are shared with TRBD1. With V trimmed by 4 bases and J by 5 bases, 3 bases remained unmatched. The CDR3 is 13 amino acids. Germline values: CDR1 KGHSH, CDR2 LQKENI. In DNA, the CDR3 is TGTGCCAGCTCACAGGGGGCTGGAGATACGCAGTATTTT. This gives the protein CASSQGAGDTQYF. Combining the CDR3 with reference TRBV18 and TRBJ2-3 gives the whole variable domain NAGVMQNPRHLVRRRGQEARLRCSPMKGHSHVYWYRQLPEEGLKFMVYLQKENIIDESGMPKERFSAEFPKEGPSILRIQQVVRGDSAAYFCASSQGAGDTQYFGPGTRLTVL.

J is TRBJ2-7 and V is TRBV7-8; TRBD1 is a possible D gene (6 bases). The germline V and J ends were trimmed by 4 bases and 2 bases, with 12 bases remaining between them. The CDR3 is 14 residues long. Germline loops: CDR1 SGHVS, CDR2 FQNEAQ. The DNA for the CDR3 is TGTGCCAGCAGCTCGACAGGCGCCGCCTACGAGCAGTACTTC. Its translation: CASSSTGAAYEQYF.

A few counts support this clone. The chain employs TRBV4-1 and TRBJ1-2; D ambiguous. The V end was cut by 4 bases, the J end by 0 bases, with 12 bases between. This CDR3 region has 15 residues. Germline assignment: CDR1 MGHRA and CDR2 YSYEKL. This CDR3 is CASSREIATNYGYTF. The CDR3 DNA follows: TGCGCCAGCAGCCGAGAGATCGCTACTAACTATGGCTACACCTTC.

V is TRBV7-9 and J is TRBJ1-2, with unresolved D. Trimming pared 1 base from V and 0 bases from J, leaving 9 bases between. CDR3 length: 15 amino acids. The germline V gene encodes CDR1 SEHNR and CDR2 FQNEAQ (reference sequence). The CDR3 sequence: CASSLVGLTNYGYTF. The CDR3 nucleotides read TGTGCCAGCAGCTTAGTTGGACTCACTAACTATGGCTACACCTTC.

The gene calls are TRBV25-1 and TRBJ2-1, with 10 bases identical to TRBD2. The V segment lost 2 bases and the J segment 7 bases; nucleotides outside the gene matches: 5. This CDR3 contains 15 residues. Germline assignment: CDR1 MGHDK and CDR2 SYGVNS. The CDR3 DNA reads TGTGCCAGCAGTGAAGGAGCTAGCGGGAGAAATGAGCAGTTCTTC. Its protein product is CASSEGASGRNEQFF.

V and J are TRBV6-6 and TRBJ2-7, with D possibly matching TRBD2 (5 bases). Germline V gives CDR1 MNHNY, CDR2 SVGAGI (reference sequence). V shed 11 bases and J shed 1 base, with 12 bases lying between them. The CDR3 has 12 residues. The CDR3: CAASRTSYEQYF. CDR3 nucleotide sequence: TGTGCCGCCTCAAGGACTTCCTACGAGCAGTACTTC.

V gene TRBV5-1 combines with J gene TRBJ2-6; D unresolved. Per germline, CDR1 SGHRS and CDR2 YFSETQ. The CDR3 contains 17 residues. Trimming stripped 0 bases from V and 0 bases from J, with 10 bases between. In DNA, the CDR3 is TGCGCCAGCAGCTTGGGAACAGCCTCCTCTGGGGCCAACGTCCTGACTTTC. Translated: CASSLGTASSGANVLTF.

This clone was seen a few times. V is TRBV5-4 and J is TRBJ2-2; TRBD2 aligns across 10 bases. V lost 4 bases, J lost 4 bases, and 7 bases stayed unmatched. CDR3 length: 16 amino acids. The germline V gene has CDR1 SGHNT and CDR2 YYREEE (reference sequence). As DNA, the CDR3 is TGTGCCAGCAGCCGAGGACTAGCGGATATCACCGGGGAGCTGTTTTTT. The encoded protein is CASSRGLADITGELFF.

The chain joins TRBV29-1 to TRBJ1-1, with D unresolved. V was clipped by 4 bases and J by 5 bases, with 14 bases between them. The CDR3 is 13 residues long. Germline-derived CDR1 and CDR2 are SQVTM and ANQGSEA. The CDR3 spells CSVGVSPGTEAFF. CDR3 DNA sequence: TGCAGCGTTGGGGTCTCCCCGGGTACTGAAGCTTTCTTT.

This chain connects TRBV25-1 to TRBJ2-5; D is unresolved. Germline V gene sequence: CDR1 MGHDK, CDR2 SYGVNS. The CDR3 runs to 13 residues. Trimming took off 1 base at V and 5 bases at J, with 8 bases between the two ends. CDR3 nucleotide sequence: TGTGCCAGCAGTGAATCCCCAGAGGAGACCCAGTACTTC. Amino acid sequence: CASSESPEETQYF.

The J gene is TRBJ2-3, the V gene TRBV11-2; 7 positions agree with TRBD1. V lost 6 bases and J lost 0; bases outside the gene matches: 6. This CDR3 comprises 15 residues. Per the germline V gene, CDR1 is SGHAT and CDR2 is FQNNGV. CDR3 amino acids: CASSLGQPSTDTQYF. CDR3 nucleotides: TGTGCCAGCAGTTTGGGACAGCCCAGCACAGATACGCAGTATTTT.

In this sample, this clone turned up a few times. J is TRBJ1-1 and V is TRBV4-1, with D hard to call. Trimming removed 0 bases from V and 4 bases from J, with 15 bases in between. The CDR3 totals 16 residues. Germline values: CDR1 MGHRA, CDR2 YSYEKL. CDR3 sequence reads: CASSQDLAGWGTEAFF. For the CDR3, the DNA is TGCGCCAGCAGCCAAGATTTGGCGGGTTGGGGCACTGAAGCTTTCTTT.

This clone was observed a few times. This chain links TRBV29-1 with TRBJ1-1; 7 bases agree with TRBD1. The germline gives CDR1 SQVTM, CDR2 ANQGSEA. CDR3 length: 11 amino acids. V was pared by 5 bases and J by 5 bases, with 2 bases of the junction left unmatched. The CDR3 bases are TGCAGCGTTAACAGGGGTACTGAAGCTTTCTTT. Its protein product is CSVNRGTEAFF.

The CDR3 DNA is TGTGCCAGCAGTCGCCGGGACAGGGACGCCGGGGAGCTGTTTTTT. This codes for CASSRRDRDAGELFF. The chain combines TRBV25-1 with TRBJ2-2, with 9 bases matching TRBD1. The V segment lost 5 bases and the J segment 6 bases; nucleotides outside the gene matches: 7. This CDR3 is 15 amino acids long. Germline-derived CDR1 and CDR2 are MGHDK and SYGVNS.

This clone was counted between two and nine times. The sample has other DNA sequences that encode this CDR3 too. The CDR3 sequence: CASSEGVETQYF. The CDR3 DNA sequence: TGTGCCAGCAGTGAAGGTGTGGAGACCCAGTACTTC. The J gene is TRBJ2-5, the V gene TRBV2; D gene ambiguous. Looked up from germline, CDR1 is SNHLY and CDR2 is FYNNEI. V lost 1 base and J lost 5, with 5 bases in between. The CDR3 is 12 amino acids.

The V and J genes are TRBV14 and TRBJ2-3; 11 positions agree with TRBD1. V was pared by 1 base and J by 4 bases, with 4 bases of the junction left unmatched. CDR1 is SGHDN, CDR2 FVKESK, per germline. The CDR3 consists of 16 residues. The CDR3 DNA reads TGTGCCAGCAGCCAAGCCCCGGGACAGGGGGCAGATACGCAGTATTTT. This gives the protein CASSQAPGQGADTQYF. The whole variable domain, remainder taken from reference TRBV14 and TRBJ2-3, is EAGVTQFPSHSVIEKGQTVTLRCDPISGHDNLYWYRRVMGKEIKFLLHFVKESKQDESGMPNNRFLAERTGGTYSTLKVQPAELEDSGVYFCASSQAPGQGADTQYFGPGTRLTVL.

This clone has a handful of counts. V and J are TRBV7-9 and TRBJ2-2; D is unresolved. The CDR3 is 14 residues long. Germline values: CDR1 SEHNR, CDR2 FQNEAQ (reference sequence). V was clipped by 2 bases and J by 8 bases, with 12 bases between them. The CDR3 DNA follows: TGTGCCAGCAGCTTACAAATAGGGCCAGGGGAGCTGTTTTTT. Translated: CASSLQIGPGELFF.

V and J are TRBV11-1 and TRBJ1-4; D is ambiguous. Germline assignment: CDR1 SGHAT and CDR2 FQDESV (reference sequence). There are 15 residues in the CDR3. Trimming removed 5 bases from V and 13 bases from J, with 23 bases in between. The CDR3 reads CASSQIGGVERLLFF. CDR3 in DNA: TGTGCCAGCAGCCAAATCGGAGGTGTTGAACGGTTACTGTTTTTT. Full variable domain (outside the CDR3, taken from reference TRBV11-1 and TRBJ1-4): EAEVAQSPRYKITEKSQAVAFWCDPISGHATLYWYRQILGQGPELLVQFQDESVVDDSQLPKDRFSAERLKGVDSTLKIQPAELGDSAMYLCASSQIGGVERLLFFGSGTQLSVL.

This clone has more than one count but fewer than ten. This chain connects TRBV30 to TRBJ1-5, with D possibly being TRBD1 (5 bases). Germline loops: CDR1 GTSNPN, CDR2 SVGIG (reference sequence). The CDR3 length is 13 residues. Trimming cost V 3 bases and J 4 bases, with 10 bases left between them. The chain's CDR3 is CAWSIEGNQPQHF. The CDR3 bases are TGTGCCTGGAGCATAGAGGGGAATCAGCCCCAGCATTTT.

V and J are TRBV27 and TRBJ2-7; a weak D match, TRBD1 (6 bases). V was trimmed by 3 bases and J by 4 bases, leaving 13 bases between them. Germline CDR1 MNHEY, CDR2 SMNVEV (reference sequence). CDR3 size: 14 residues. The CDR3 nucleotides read TGTGCCAGCAGTTTCATCAGGGGATGGTACGAGCAGTACTTC. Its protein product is CASSFIRGWYEQYF.

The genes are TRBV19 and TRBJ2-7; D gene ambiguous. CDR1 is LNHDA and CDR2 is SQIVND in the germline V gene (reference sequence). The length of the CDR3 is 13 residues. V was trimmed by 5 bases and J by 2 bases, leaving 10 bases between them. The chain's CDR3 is CASSWSVAYEQYF. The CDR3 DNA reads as TGTGCCAGTAGTTGGAGTGTTGCCTACGAGCAGTACTTC.

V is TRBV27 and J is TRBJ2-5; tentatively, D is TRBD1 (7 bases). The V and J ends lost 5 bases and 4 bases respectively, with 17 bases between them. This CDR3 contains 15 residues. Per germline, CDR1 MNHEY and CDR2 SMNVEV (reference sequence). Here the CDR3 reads CASSPEGQRAETQYF. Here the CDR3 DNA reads TGTGCCAGCAGTCCGGAGGGACAGCGAGCAGAGACCCAGTACTTC.